This T cell receptor (beta chain) is from a study of T cell responses to AZD1222 COVID-19 vaccine. General study results and limits: Mapped onto spike, vaccine-associated CD4 TCRs spanned it and were dominant at 160-218 and 743-854.

The method was immunoSEQ multiplex PCR; TCRdb's version includes in-frame clones alone and lacks a portion of them. The sample has 90,000 to 120,000 clones, approximately 90% seen once. For this clone: Its antigen is as yet unknown.

This clonotype originated in an adult who received the AZD1222 COVID-19 vaccine. The sequencing here drew on peripheral blood, taken 28 days after the second AZD1222 dose.

The CDR3 spells CASSSDRGRGAKNIQYF. In nucleotides, the CDR3 is TGCGCCAGCAGCTCCGACAGGGGGCGAGGAGCCAAAAACATTCAGTACTTC. This rearrangement joins TRBV5-1 to TRBJ2-4, with 10 bases fitting TRBD1. CDR3 length equals 17 residues. The ends lost 3 bases at V and 0 bases at J; junction bases unmatched: 6. Germline-derived CDR1 and CDR2 are SGHRS and YFSETQ.